This TCR beta chain was profiled in a study of blood T cells in healthy people across ages. Next came a second PCR, run for roughly 6 to 11 cycles, which used a sample-barcoded 5' primer along with a J-beta primer mix. From the 5' RACE reads, TCRdb called clonotypes with MiXCR, one entry per CDR3 protein. The table includes around 1,100,000 distinct CDR3 sequences, 30% to 40% detected once. V lost 7 bases to trimming and J lost 1 base, with 10 bases between them. The CDR3 runs 13 residues. Per the germline V gene, CDR1 is SNHLY and CDR2 is FYNNEI. This clonotype was seen a few times. What was sequenced was blood. V usage is TRBV2 and J usage is TRBJ2-5; D may match TRBD1 or TRBD2 (5 bases each). This sequence was found in a man between 18 and 29 years old in good health. As DNA, the CDR3 is TGTGCCAGCATGGGGGATTTCCAAGAGACCCAGTACTTC. This codes for CASMGDFQETQYF.